This T cell receptor beta chain was recorded in a study of radiation and T cells in renal cell carcinoma. Regarding the study as a whole: Top tumor clonotypes rose in blood 2 weeks post-radiation, then contracted.

Time point defined: blood 2 weeks post-SBRT. As for treatment: 15 Gy SBRT to primary tumor, nephrectomy 4 weeks later. This renal cell carcinoma was of the clear cell type. With respect to this clone: No antigen is known for it.

V was pared by 4 bases and J by 0 bases, with 9 bases of the junction left unmatched. The V gene's germline CDR1 is SGHNT and CDR2 YYREEE (reference sequence). CDR3 length: 17 residues. Clones were sequenced by immunoSEQ multiplex PCR, and TCRdb holds only the in-frame ones, with some missing. The sample lists about 150,000 clones, roughly 87% occurring once. Sequencing used blood, obtained from a patient whose treatment included radiotherapy and nephrectomy. The chain combines TRBV5-4 with TRBJ2-1; 8 bases fit TRBD2. The TCR comes from a woman aged 50 to 65 with renal cell carcinoma. CDR3 coding DNA: TGTGCCAGCAGCCCAGGCGGCGGGGGGAGCTCCTACAATGAGCAGTTCTTC. Protein product: CASSPGGGGSSYNEQFF.